The sample holds a few counts of the clone carrying this T cell receptor beta chain. This CDR3 is 16 amino acids long. The trim removed 6 bases at V and 0 bases at J, leaving 6 bases unmatched. This sample is drawn from a study of T cells after yellow fever vaccination. One entry per CDR3 protein, called by TCRdb with MiXCR from the 5' RACE reads. The sample shows about 580,000 distinct CDR3 sequences, around a sixth of them seen only once. The sequence derives from a man aged 18 to 30 who received the YFV17D yellow fever vaccine. This specimen consisted of PBMCs, obtained 5 days after the first yellow fever vaccination. This sequence joins TRBV12-3 or TRBV12-4 and TRBJ2-3, with 10 nucleotides matching TRBD2. The CDR3: CASRSSGGASTDTQYF. DNA of the CDR3: TGTGCCAGCAGGTCCAGCGGGGGGGCTAGCACAGATACGCAGTATTTT.